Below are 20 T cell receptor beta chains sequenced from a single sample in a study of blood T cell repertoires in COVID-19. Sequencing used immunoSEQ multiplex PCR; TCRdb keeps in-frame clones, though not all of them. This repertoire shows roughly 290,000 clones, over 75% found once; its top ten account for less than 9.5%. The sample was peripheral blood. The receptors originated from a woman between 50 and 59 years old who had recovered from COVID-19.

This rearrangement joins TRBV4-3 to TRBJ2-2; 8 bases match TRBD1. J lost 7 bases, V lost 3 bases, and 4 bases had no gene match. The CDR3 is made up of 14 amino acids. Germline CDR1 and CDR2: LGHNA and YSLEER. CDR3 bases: TGCGCCAGCAGCCAGGACAGGGACTTCGGGGAGCTGTTTTTT. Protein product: CASSQDRDFGELFF.

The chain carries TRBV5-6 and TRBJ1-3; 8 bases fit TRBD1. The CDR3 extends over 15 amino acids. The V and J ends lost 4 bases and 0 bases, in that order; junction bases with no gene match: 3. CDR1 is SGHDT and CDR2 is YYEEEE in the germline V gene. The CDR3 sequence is CASSPGTGSGNTIYF. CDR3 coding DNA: TGTGCCAGCAGCCCGGGGACAGGCTCTGGAAACACCATATATTTT.

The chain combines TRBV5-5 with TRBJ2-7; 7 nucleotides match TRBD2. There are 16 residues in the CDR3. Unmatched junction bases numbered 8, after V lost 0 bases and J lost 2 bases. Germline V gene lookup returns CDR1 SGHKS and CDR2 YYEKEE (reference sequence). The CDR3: CASSLVGGGLTYEQYF. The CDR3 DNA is TGTGCCAGCAGCTTGGTGGGGGGGGGACTCACCTACGAGCAGTACTTC.

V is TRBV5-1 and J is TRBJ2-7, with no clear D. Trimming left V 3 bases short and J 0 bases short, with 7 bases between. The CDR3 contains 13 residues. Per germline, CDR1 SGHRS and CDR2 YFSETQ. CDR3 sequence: CASSYDFSYEQYF. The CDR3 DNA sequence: TGCGCCAGCAGCTACGACTTCTCCTACGAGCAGTACTTC.

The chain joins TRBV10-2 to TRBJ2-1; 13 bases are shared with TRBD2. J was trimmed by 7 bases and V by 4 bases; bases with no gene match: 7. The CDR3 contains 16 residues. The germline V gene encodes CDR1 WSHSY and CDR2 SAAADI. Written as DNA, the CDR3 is TGCGCCAGCAGTGGCGGGACTAGCGGGGCGGGGAATGAGCAGTTCTTC. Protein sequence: CASSGGTSGAGNEQFF.

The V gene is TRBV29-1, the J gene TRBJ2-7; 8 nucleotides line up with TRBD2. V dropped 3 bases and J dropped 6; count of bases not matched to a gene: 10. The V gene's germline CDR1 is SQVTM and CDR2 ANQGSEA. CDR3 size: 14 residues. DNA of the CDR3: TGCAGCGTTGATCGGGGGGGCCATCTCGGCGAGCAGTACTTC. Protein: CSVDRGGHLGEQYF.

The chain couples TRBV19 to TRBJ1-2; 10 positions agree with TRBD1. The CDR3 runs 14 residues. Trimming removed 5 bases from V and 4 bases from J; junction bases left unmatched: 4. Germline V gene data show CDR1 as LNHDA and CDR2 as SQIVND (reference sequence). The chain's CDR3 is CASSSTGGVYGYTF. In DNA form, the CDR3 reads TGTGCCAGTAGTTCGACAGGGGGCGTCTATGGCTACACCTTC.

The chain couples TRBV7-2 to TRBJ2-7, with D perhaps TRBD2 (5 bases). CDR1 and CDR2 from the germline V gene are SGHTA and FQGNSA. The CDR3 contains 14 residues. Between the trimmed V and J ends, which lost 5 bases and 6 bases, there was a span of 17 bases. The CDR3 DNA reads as TGTGCCAGCAGCGCAGAGGTTCTAGCAGGCGAGCAGTACTTC. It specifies CASSAEVLAGEQYF.

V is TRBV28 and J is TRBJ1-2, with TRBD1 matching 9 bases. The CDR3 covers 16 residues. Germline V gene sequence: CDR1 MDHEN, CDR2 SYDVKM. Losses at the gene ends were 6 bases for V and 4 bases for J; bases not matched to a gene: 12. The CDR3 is CASRGQGSLVGYGYTF. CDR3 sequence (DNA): TGTGCCAGCAGAGGACAGGGGAGTCTAGTTGGCTATGGCTACACCTTC.

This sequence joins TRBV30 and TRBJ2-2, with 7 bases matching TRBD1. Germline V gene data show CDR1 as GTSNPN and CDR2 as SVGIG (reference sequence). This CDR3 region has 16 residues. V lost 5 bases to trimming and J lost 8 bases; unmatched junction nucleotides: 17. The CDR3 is CAWSGTASSIGGELFF. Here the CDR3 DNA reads TGTGCCTGGTCTGGGACAGCTTCCTCGATAGGAGGGGAGCTGTTTTTT.

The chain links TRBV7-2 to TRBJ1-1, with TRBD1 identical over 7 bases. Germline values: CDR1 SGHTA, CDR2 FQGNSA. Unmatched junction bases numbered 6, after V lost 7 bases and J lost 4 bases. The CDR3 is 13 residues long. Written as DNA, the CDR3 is TGTGCCAGCAACCTGGACAGGTTCACTGAAGCTTTCTTT. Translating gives CASNLDRFTEAFF. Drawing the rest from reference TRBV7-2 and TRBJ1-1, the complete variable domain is GAGVSQSPSNKVTEKGKDVELRCDPISGHTALYWYRQSLGQGLEFLIYFQGNSAPDKSGLPSDRFSAERTGGSVSTLTIQRTQQEDSAVYLCASNLDRFTEAFFGQGTRLTVV.

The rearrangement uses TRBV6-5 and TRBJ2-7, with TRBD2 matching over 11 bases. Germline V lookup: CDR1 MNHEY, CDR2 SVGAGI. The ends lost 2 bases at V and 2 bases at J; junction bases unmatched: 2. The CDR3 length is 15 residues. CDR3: CASSYGTSGPYEQYF. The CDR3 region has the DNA TGTGCCAGCAGTTACGGGACTAGCGGCCCCTACGAGCAGTACTTC.

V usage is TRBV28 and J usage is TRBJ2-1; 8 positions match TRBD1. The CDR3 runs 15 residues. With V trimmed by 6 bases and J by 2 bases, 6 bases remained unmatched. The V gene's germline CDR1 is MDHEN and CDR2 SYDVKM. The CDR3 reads CASSDRDRPYNEQFF. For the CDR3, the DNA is TGTGCCAGCAGCGACCGGGACAGGCCCTACAATGAGCAGTTCTTC.

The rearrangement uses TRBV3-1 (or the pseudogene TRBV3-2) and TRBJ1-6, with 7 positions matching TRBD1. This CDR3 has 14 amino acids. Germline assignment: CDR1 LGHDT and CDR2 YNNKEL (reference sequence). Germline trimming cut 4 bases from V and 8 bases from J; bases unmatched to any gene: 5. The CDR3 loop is CASSLQGPDSPLHF. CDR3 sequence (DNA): TGTGCCAGCAGCCTACAGGGGCCCGATTCACCCCTCCACTTT.

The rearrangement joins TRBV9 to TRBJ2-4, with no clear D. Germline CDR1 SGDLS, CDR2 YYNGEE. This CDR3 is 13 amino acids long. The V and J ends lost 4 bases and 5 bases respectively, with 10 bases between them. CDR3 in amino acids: CASSPRGQNIQYF. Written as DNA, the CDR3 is TGTGCCAGCAGCCCCCGTGGCCAAAACATTCAGTACTTC. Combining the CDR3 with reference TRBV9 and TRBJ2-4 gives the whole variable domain DSGVTQTPKHLITATGQRVTLRCSPRSGDLSVYWYQQSLDQGLQFLIQYYNGEERAKGNILERFSAQQFPDLHSELNLSSLELGDSALYFCASSPRGQNIQYFGAGTRLSVL.

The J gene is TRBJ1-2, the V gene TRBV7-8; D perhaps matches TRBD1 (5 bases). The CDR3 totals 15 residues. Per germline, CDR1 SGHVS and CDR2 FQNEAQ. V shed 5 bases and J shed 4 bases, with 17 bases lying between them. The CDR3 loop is CASSPRQSSGYGYTF. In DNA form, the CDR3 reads TGTGCCAGCAGCCCTAGACAGTCAAGTGGCTATGGCTACACCTTC. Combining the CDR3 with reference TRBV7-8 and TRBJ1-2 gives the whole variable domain GAGVSQSPRYKVAKRGQDVALRCDPISGHVSLFWYQQALGQGPEFLTYFQNEAQLDKSGLPSDRFFAERPEGSVSTLKIQRTQQEDSAVYLCASSPRQSSGYGYTFGSGTRLTVV.

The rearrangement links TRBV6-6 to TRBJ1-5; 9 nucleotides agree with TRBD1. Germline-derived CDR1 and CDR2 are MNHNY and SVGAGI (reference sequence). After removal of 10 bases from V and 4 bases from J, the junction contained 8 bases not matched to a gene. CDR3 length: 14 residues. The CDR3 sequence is CATGDRDSNQPQHF. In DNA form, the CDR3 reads TGTGCCACCGGGGACAGGGACTCAAATCAGCCCCAGCATTTT.

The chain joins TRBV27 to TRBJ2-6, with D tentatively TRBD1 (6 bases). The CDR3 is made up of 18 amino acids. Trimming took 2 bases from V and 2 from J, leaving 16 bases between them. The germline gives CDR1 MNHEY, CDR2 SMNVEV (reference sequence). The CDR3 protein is CASSLGRQDFTGANVLTF. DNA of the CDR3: TGTGCCAGCAGTTTAGGTCGACAGGATTTTACTGGGGCCAACGTCCTGACTTTC.

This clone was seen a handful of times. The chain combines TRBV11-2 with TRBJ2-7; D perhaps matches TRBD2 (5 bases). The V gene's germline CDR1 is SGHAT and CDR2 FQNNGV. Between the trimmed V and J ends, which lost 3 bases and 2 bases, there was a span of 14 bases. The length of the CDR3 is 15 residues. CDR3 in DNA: TGTGCCAGCAGCTTGGGGAGCGCGGGTCCCTACGAGCAGTACTTC. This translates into CASSLGSAGPYEQYF.

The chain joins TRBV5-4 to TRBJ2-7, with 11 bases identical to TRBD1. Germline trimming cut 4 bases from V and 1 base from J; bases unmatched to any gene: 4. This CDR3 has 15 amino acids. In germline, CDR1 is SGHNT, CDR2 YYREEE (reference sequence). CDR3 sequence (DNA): TGTGCCAGCAGCAACGGACAGGGGGCGTCCTACGAGCAGTACTTC. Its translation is CASSNGQGASYEQYF.